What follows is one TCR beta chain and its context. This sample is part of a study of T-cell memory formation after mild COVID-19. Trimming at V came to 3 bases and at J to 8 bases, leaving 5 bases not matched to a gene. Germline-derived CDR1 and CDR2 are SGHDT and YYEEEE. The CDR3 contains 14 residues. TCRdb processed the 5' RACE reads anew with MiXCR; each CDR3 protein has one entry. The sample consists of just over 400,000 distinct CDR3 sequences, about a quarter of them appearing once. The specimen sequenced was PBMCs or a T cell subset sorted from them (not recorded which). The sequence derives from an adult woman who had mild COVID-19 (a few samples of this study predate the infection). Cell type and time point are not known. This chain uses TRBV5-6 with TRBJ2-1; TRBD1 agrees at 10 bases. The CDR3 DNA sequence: TGTGCCAGCAGCTGGGGGACAGGGGAAGATGAGCAGTTCTTC. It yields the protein CASSWGTGEDEQFF.